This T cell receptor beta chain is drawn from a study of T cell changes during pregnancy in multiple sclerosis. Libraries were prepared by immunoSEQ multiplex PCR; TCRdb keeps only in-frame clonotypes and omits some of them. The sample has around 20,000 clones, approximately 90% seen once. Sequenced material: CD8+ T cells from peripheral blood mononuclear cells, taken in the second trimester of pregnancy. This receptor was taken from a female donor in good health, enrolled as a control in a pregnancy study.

The CDR3 region has the DNA TGTGCCAGCAGTGGGGCGGGAGCCCAAGAGACCCAGTACTTC. Encoded protein: CASSGAGAQETQYF. The rearrangement uses TRBV25-1 and TRBJ2-5; 7 bases are a match to TRBD2. Germline V gene lookup returns CDR1 MGHDK and CDR2 SYGVNS. CDR3 size: 14 residues. V dropped 4 bases and J dropped 1; count of bases not matched to a gene: 3.